A selection of T cell receptor beta chains follows, all from one sample in a study of blood T cell repertoires in COVID-19. The method was immunoSEQ multiplex PCR; TCRdb's version includes in-frame clones alone and lacks a portion of them. The table has about 61,000 clones, just over 85% seen once; the top ten hold approximately 17%. The sequencing input was peripheral blood. These receptor sequences come from an elderly woman with active COVID-19. Both conserved end residues are part of each CDR3. A D gene is named only where the DNA matches it firmly. Only some rows state a clone size, as once, few, many or a class for expanded clones.

CDR3 protein,CDR3 DNA,clone size,D gene,J gene,V gene
CASSFLRNTEAFF,TGTGCCAGCAGTTTTCTGAGGAACACTGAAGCTTTCTTT,NA,NA,TRBJ1-1,TRBV27
CASSHFLATGIYNEQFF,TGTGCCAGCAGCCATTTTCTAGCGACCGGTATCTACAATGAGCAGTTCTTC,NA,NA,TRBJ2-1,TRBV4-2
CASSLNSAGGYTGELFF,TGTGCCAGCAGCTTAAATTCCGCGGGGGGCTACACCGGGGAGCTGTTTTTT,NA,TRBD2,TRBJ2-2,TRBV7-3
CAERASNNSPLHF,TGTGCCGAGCGGGCTTCTAATAATTCACCCCTCCACTTT,once,NA,TRBJ1-6,TRBV7-2
CASSLSGGANRQYF,TGTGCCAGCAGCTTATCAGGGGGCGCAAATCGGCAGTACTTC,few,TRBD1,TRBJ2-7,TRBV7-2
CASSRFGTFEKLFF,TGCGCCAGCAGCCGTTTCGGGACATTTGAAAAACTGTTTTTT,NA,NA,TRBJ1-4,TRBV4-3
CASSSRDRYSPLHF,TGCGCCAGCAGCTCCCGGGACAGGTATTCACCCCTCCACTTT,NA,TRBD1,TRBJ1-6,TRBV5-1
CASSLGGRVGYEQYF,TGTGCCAGCAGCTTAGGTGGCAGGGTGGGCTACGAGCAGTACTTC,NA,NA,TRBJ2-7,TRBV13
CASSPYTGELFF,TGTGCCAGCAGTCCGTACACCGGGGAGCTGTTTTTT,NA,NA,TRBJ2-2,TRBV6-5
CASRIGQFPSNQPQHF,TGTGCCAGTAGGATAGGCCAGTTTCCTAGCAATCAGCCCCAGCATTTT,NA,NA,TRBJ1-5,TRBV19
CASSEGTPNTQYF,TGTGCCAGCAGTGAAGGGACTCCAAATACGCAGTATTTT,NA,NA,TRBJ2-3,TRBV2
CASSLGWQLNGYTF,TGTGCCAGCAGTTTAGGGTGGCAACTAAATGGCTACACCTTC,NA,NA,TRBJ1-2,TRBV28
CASSQAGTSGGPQQRTQYF,TGCGCCAGCAGCCAAGCTGGGACTAGCGGGGGGCCCCAACAGAGGACGCAGTATTTT,NA,TRBD2,TRBJ2-3,TRBV4-3
CASSLRDLSYNEQFF,TGCGCCAGCAGCTTGCGGGACTTATCCTACAATGAGCAGTTCTTC,NA,NA,TRBJ2-1,TRBV5-1
CASSFDRGGEKLFF,TGTGCCAGCAGTTTTGACAGGGGCGGTGAAAAACTGTTTTTT,NA,TRBD1,TRBJ1-4,TRBV27
CASRRRGGTDTQYF,TGTGCCAGTAGACGGCGGGGGGGCACAGATACGCAGTATTTT,NA,TRBD2,TRBJ2-3,TRBV19
CASSQDPRGGTDTQYF,TGTGCCAGCAGCCAAGATCCGAGGGGGGGGACAGATACGCAGTATTTT,NA,NA,TRBJ2-3,TRBV4-2
CASTRGTSEDEQFF,TGTGCCAGTACAAGGGGGACTAGCGAGGATGAGCAGTTCTTC,NA,TRBD2,TRBJ2-1,TRBV19
CASSFTVNTEAFF,TGTGCCAGCAGCTTTACAGTGAACACTGAAGCTTTCTTT,NA,NA,TRBJ1-1,TRBV12-3/TRBV12-4
CASSMRGKLYSGANVLTF,TGTGCCAGTAGTATGCGGGGGAAGCTCTACTCTGGGGCCAACGTCCTGACTTTC,NA,TRBD2,TRBJ2-6,TRBV19
CASSPPGGFKEKLFF,TGTGCCAGCAGCCCGCCGGGGGGCTTTAAAGAAAAACTGTTTTTT,NA,NA,TRBJ1-4,TRBV7-2
CASNPLGGISTKQYF,TGTGCCAGCAACCCTCTAGGGGGCATATCTACGAAGCAGTACTTC,NA,TRBD1,TRBJ2-7,TRBV27
CASSPRTGYTEAFF,TGCGCCAGCAGCCCCCGGACAGGCTACACTGAAGCTTTCTTT,NA,TRBD1,TRBJ1-1,TRBV5-1
CASSRQGVANQPQHF,TGTGCCAGTAGTAGACAGGGGGTTGCCAATCAGCCCCAGCATTTT,NA,TRBD1,TRBJ1-5,TRBV19